This T cell receptor beta chain was retrieved from a study of metastatic and nonmetastatic thyroid tumors (dated by TCRdb to about 2020). Broadly, across the study: For patients with malignant and with benign thyroid disease, the researchers compared repertoires between peripheral blood samples and tumor or nodule tissue samples. General conclusions and limits of the study: In both blood and tumor samples, TCR beta diversity was reported to be significantly higher in malignant tumors than in benign nodules.

As regards this clone: Its antigen target is currently unknown. No qualities accompany the bases; no much larger clone lies one base away.

Relative to germline, V is 0 bases shorter and J is 4 bases shorter, with 9 bases between their ends. Inclusive of the bounding cysteine and phenylalanine, the CDR3 is 13 residues long. Just the 39-base CDR3 DNA is kept, in frame starting at base 1. CDR1 and CDR2, looked up from the germline V gene (reference sequence), are DFQATT and SNEGSKA. None of the patients had been given any treatment before thyroid surgery. Using T-cell receptor beta sequencing, the study looked back at clinical samples from patients collected from 2012 to 2018. The library was produced with PCR. Instrument on record: Illumina HiSeq 4000. High-throughput sequencing was used to profile the TCR beta-chain CDR3 region of every patient. Under the source paper's analysis protocol: CDR3 differences across clinicopathological groups were used to build a classifier for discriminating distant-metastatic papillary thyroid cancer patients. The Shannon index was used to measure repertoire diversity, and the Morisita-Horn index was used to measure how similar tumor and blood repertoires were. TCRdb passed the public sequencing reads through fastp at Q25 and MiXCR, retaining productive beta sequences. The V and J calls shown here were made by TCRdb, not taken from the authors' results. This sample has fewer than 5,000 clones in its table, and 35% to 45% of those were observed once. Around half of the sample rests with the top ten.

The TCR originated in a male donor with papillary thyroid cancer or a benign thyroid nodule (not recorded which). Some clones in this sample may be carry-over from other donors' samples. The sequence links TRBV20-1 to TRBJ1-2; the D segment could be TRBD1, given 5 matching bases. Sequencing used adjacent normal tissue. For the CDR3, the sequence is CSARDRGSYGYTF. The nucleotide sequence is TGCAGTGCTAGAGATCGGGGGAGCTATGGCTACACCTTC.